One and the same sample provided the 10 T cell receptor beta chains below, sequenced in a study of T-cell reconstitution after alpha-beta-depleted transplantation in children. Preparation of the TCRbeta library involved a method that used unique molecular identifiers. Using its own MiXCR run on the PCR reads, TCRdb lists one record per CDR3 protein. Among around 480,000 distinct CDR3 sequences listed, less than 35% were seen once. Sequenced material: PBMCs from the stem cell graft donor, taken from the stem cell graft. The receptors were sampled from a human donor who donated a stem cell graft to a child with aplastic anemia.

The rearrangement links TRBV28 to TRBJ2-5, with D perhaps matching TRBD2 (6 bases). This CDR3 has 14 residues. The V gene's germline CDR1 is MDHEN and CDR2 SYDVKM. With 2 bases removed from V and 5 bases from J, the gap between germline ends came to 12 bases. CDR3 sequence: CASSLGGNMETQYF. CDR3 nucleotide sequence: TGTGCCAGCAGTTTAGGGGGGAACATGGAGACCCAGTACTTC.

This chain links TRBV16 with TRBJ1-3, with unresolved D. The germline CDR1 and CDR2 sequences are KGHSY and FQNENV. Trimming stripped 1 base from V and 0 bases from J, with 13 bases between. The CDR3 has 17 residues. The CDR3 loop reads CASSQFGVTVSGNTIYF. DNA of the CDR3: TGTGCCAGCAGCCAATTCGGCGTAACGGTCTCTGGAAACACCATATATTTT.

This chain links TRBV24-1 with TRBJ1-5; D unresolved. The CDR3 is 17 residues long. Between the trimmed V and J ends, which lost 5 bases and 1 base, there was a span of 17 bases. Germline V gives CDR1 KGHDR, CDR2 SFDVKD. CDR3 protein: CATSAVGSDGSNQPQHF. The DNA for the CDR3 is TGTGCCACCAGTGCCGTAGGCAGCGATGGGAGCAATCAGCCCCAGCATTTT.

The chain carries TRBV24-1 and TRBJ1-5; 11 bases map to TRBD1. Trimming took 4 bases from V and 4 from J; bases not matched to a gene: 5. The CDR3 has 16 residues. Germline V gene data show CDR1 as KGHDR and CDR2 as SFDVKD. The CDR3 sequence is CATSDSGQGANQPQHF. CDR3 DNA sequence: TGTGCCACCAGTGACAGTGGACAGGGGGCAAATCAGCCCCAGCATTTT.

The V and J genes are TRBV5-6 and TRBJ1-2, with a tentative D call TRBD1 (5 bases). V dropped 4 bases and J dropped 4 bases, with 14 bases sitting between them. CDR1 SGHDT and CDR2 YYEEEE come from the germline V gene. The CDR3 sequence is 14 residues long. The CDR3 loop is CASSPTVGFYGYTF. CDR3 in DNA: TGTGCCAGCAGCCCGACAGTCGGTTTCTATGGCTACACCTTC.

The genes are TRBV19 and TRBJ2-5, with TRBD1 identical over 10 bases. J was trimmed by 4 bases and V by 7 bases; bases with no gene match: 9. Germline CDR1 LNHDA, CDR2 SQIVND (reference sequence). This CDR3 comprises 15 residues. The CDR3 loop is CASTTTGGGLETQYF. In DNA form, the CDR3 reads TGTGCCAGTACCACGACAGGGGGCGGCTTAGAGACCCAGTACTTC.

V is TRBV4-3 and J is TRBJ2-3, with 10 bases that match TRBD2. The junction had 12 bases not matched to a gene; V was cut back by 5 bases and J by 4 bases. Germline CDR1 and CDR2: LGHNA and YSLEER. The CDR3 is made up of 17 amino acids. CDR3 amino acids: CASSLRRAGGGADTQYF. CDR3 DNA: TGCGCCAGCAGCTTAAGAAGAGCGGGAGGGGGAGCAGATACGCAGTATTTT.

The rearrangement links TRBV12-3 or TRBV12-4 to TRBJ2-1; D gene unclear. V was pared by 5 bases and J by 4 bases, with 6 bases between. The CDR3 has 12 amino acids. The CDR3 DNA is TGTGCCAGCAGTACCGAATACAATGAGCAGTTCTTC. This codes for CASSTEYNEQFF.

The table lists this clonotype with a few counts. This chain links TRBV28 with TRBJ1-2, with a tentative D call TRBD1 (5 bases). The CDR3 length is 15 residues. Germline lookup yields CDR1 MDHEN and CDR2 SYDVKM. V was shortened by 2 bases and J by 4 bases, with 14 bases between the two germline ends. The CDR3 DNA is TGTGCCAGCAGTTTACCGGCAGGGTCGGGCTATGGCTACACCTTC. Encoded protein: CASSLPAGSGYGYTF.

This chain uses TRBV6-1 with TRBJ2-4, with no clear D. The CDR3 spans 16 residues. The V gene's germline CDR1 is MNHNS and CDR2 SASEGT. V shed 3 bases and J shed 0 bases, with 12 bases lying between them. CDR3 coding DNA: TGTGCCAGCAGTGATTCACAACTTATAGCCAAAAACATTCAGTACTTC. Protein: CASSDSQLIAKNIQYF.